This TCR beta chain was recovered during a study of cytomegalovirus exposure and HLA in healthy donors. Findings and caveats of the study: There were about 160 TCR beta chains listed as cytomegalovirus-associated. Reportedly, TCR beta sequences accurately predicted HLA-A and HLA-B alleles in most subjects. Earlier analysis found most TCR beta V segments productive about 87% or about 30% of the time. In terms of immune exposure information, only CMV serostatus was available.

Trimming pared 5 bases from V and 3 bases from J, leaving 18 bases between. The CDR3 covers 16 residues. Germline V lookup: CDR1 SGDLS, CDR2 YYNGEE. As regards this clone: The antigen is unknown.

13 Jbeta primers and 60 Vbeta primers were used for the PCR. TCRdb keeps only in-frame clones here, not all; method: immunoSEQ multiplex PCR. The sample carries about 97,000 clones, approximately 81% recorded once. This TCR was sampled from a male donor in good health and CMV-seropositive. The sample comprised PBMCs. The chain employs TRBV9 and TRBJ1-3, with D maybe TRBD1 (5 bases). Here the CDR3 DNA reads TGTGCCAGCAGACCAGAACCCGACAGTGTTGGAAACACCATATATTTT. Protein: CASRPEPDSVGNTIYF. The variable domain in full, with the rest retrieved from reference TRBV9 and TRBJ1-3, is DSGVTQTPKHLITATGQRVTLRCSPRSGDLSVYWYQQSLDQGLQFLIQYYNGEERAKGNILERFSAQQFPDLHSELNLSSLELGDSALYFCASRPEPDSVGNTIYFGEGSWLTVV.